The T cell receptor (beta chain) under discussion was sequenced for a study of OX40 agonist ivuxolimab in advanced cancers. Whole-study results and caveats: Partial responders treated at 0.1-3.0 mg/kg exhibited clonal expansion among the lowest measured.

The CDR3 totals 16 residues. After removal of 4 bases from V and 4 bases from J, the junction contained 13 bases not matched to a gene. Germline assignment: CDR1 SGHTA and CDR2 FQGTGA. Turning to this clone: What it binds is not known.

The repertoire was sequenced with immunoSEQ multiplex PCR; TCRdb's copy has only in-frame clones and lacks some. The sample contains around 65,000 clones, roughly 90% of which appear only once. The chain carries TRBV7-3 and TRBJ2-7; 7 bases align to TRBD2. Sequenced here: CD4+ or CD8+ T cells sorted from blood, sampled in a trial of the OX40 agonist ivuxolimab. The origin of this receptor is an adult with an advanced solid tumor such as melanoma, head and neck, liver or kidney cancer. For the CDR3, the DNA is TGTGCCAGCAGCTCACCCTCCCGGGACTACACTTACGAGCAGTACTTC. It translates to CASSSPSRDYTYEQYF.